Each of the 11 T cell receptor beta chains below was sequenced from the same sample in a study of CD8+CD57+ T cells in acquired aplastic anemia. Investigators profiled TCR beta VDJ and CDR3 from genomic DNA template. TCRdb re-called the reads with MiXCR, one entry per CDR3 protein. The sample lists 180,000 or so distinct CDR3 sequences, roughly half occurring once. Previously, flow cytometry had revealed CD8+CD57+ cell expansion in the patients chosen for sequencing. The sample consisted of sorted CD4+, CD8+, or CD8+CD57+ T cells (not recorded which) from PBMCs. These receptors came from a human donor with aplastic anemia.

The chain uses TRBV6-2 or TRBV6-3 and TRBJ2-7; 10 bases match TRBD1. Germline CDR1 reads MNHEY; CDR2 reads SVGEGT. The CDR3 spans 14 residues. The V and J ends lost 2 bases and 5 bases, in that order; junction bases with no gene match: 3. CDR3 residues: CASSYPTGGNEQYF. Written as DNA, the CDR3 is TGTGCCAGCAGTTACCCGACAGGGGGCAACGAGCAGTACTTC.

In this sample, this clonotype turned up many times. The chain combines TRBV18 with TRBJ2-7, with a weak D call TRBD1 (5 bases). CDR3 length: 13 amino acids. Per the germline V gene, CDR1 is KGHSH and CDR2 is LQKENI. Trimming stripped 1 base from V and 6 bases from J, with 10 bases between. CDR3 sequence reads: CASSPLKGVEQYF. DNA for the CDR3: TGTGCCAGCTCACCACTTAAAGGGGTCGAGCAGTACTTC.

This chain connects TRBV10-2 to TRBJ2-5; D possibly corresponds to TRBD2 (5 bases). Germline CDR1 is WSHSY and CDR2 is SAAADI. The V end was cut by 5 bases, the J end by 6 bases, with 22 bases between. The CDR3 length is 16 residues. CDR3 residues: CASSTTQRISNKTQYF. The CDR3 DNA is TGCGCCAGCAGTACGACCCAGCGGATTAGCAATAAGACCCAGTACTTC.

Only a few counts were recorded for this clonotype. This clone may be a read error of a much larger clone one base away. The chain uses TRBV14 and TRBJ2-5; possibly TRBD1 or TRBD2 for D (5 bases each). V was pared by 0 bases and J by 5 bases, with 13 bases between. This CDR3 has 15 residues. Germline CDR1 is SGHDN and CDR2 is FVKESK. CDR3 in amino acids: CASSQESRGGETQYF. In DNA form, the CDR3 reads TGTGCCAGCAGCCAAGAGTCCCGGGGCGGGGAGACCCAGTACTTC. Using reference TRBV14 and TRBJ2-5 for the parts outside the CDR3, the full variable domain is EAGVTQFPSHSVIEKGQTVTLRCDPISGHDNLYWYRRVMGKEIKFLLHFVKESKQDESGMPNNRFLAERTGGTYSTLKVQPAELEDSGVYFCASSQESRGGETQYFGPGTRLLVL.

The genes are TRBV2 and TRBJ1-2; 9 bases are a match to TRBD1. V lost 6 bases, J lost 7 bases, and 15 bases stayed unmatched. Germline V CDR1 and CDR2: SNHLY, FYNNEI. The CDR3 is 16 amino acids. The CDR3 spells CASSPPRDRAVRGYTF. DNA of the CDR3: TGTGCCAGCAGCCCACCCCGGGACAGGGCCGTACGTGGCTACACCTTC. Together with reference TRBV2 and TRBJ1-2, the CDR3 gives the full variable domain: EPEVTQTPSHQVTQMGQEVILRCVPISNHLYFYWYRQILGQKVEFLVSFYNNEISEKSEIFDDQFSVERPDGSNFTLKIRSTKLEDSAMYFCASSPPRDRAVRGYTFGSGTRLTVV.

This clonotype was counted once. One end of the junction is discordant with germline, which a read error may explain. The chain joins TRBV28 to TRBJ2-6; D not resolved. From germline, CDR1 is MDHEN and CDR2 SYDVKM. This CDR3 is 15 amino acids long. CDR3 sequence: CACSRRVTGANVLTF. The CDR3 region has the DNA TGTGCCTGCAGTCGTCGAGTCACTGGGGCCAACGTCCTGACTTTC.

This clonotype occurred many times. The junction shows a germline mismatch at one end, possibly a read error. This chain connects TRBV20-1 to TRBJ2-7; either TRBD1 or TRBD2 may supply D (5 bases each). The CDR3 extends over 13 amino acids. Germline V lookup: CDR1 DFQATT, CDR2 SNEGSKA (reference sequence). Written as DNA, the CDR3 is TGCAGTGCCAGAGGGACGGTCTCCTACGAGCAGTACTTC. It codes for CSARGTVSYEQYF.

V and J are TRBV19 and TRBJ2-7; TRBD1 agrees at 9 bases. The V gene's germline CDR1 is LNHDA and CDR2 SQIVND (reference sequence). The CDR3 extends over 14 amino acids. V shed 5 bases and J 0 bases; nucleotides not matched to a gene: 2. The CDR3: CASSVQGASYEQYF. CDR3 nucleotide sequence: TGTGCCAGTAGTGTACAGGGGGCCTCCTACGAGCAGTACTTC.

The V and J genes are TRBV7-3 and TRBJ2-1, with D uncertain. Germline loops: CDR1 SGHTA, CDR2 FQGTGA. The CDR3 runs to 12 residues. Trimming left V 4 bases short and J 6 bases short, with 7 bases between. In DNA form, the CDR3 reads TGTGCCAGCAGCTCTCTAGGCAATGAGCAGTTCTTC. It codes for CASSSLGNEQFF.

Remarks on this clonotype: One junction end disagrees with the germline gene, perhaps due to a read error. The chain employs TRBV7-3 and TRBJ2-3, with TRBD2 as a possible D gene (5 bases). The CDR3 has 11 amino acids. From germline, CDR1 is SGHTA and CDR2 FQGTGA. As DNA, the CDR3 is TGCGCCAGCAGCTTGAGGGATACGCGGTATTTT. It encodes CASSLRDTRYF.

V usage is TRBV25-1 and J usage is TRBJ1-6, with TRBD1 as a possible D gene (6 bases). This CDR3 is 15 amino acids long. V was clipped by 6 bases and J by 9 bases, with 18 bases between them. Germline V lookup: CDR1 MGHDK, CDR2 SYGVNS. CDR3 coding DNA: TGTGCCAGCAGCCCCGTACAGGGAGCATTTTCACCCCTCCACTTT. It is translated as CASSPVQGAFSPLHF.